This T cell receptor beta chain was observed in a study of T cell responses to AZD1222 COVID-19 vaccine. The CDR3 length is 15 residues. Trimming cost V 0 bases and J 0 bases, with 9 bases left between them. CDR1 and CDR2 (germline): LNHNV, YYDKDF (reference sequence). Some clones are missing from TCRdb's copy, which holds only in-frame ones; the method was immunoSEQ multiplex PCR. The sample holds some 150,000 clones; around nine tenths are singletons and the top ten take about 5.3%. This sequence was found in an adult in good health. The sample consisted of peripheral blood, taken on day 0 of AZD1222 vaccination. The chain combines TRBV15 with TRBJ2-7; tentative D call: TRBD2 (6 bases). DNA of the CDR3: TGTGCCACCAGCAGAGATGGGGGGACCTCCTACGAGCAGTACTTC. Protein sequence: CATSRDGGTSYEQYF.